Sequencing of this T cell receptor (beta chain) was carried out in a study of response to subunit inactivated influenza vaccine. The study, taken as a whole, reports: It was the authors' suggestion that each seasonal influenza vaccination recruits few new T cells.

V shed 2 bases and J 4 bases; nucleotides not matched to a gene: 6. From germline, CDR1 is SGHRS and CDR2 YFSETQ. The CDR3 totals 15 residues. This clonotype was counted between two and nine times. Its matching antigen is unknown. Via MiXCR, TCRdb re-called the RT-PCR reads, giving one row per CDR3 protein. The sample records a few hundred thousand distinct CDR3 sequences, about 20% being singletons. The TCR sequence derives from a man aged 50-75 years who received an inactivated influenza vaccine. The rearrangement joins TRBV5-1 to TRBJ1-5; 7 bases map to TRBD1. Sequenced here: PBMCs from blood, sampled approximately 20 months after vaccination. CDR3 DNA: TGCGCCAGCAGCTTCTCGGGACAGCTTAATCAGCCCCAGCATTTT. Translating it yields CASSFSGQLNQPQHF.